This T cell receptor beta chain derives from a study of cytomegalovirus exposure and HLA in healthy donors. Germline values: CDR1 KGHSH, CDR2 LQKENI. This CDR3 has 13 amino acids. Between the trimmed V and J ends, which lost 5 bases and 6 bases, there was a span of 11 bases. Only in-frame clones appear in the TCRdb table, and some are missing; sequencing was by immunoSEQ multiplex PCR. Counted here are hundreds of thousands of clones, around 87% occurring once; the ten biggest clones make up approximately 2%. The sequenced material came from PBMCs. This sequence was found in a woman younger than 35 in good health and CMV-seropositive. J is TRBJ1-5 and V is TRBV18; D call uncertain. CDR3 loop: CASSGASGQPQHF. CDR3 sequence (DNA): TGTGCCAGCTCAGGCGCCTCGGGTCAGCCCCAGCATTTT.